Below, 13 T cell receptor beta chains from the same sample are listed, as sequenced in a study of OX40 agonist ivuxolimab in advanced cancers. Some clones are missing from TCRdb's copy, which holds only in-frame ones; the method was immunoSEQ multiplex PCR. The sample has around 50,000 clones, over 75% seen once. Material: CD4+ or CD8+ T cells sorted from blood, obtained in a trial of the OX40 agonist ivuxolimab. The receptors derive from an adult with an advanced solid tumor such as melanoma, head and neck, liver or kidney cancer.

Only one count was recorded for this clone. The rearrangement links TRBV29-1 to TRBJ2-7; 12 bases are a match to TRBD2. The CDR3 is 16 residues long. Germline V gene sequence: CDR1 SQVTM, CDR2 ANQGSEA. Unmatched junction bases numbered 16, after V lost 7 bases and J lost 6 bases. CDR3 protein: CSAALASGGAKSEQYF. The CDR3 nucleotides are TGCAGCGCCGCCCTAGCTAGCGGGGGGGCGAAAAGCGAGCAGTACTTC.

This clone was picked up one time. This rearrangement joins TRBV2 to TRBJ1-5, with D possibly TRBD1 on 5 matching bases. Trimming stripped 7 bases from V and 2 bases from J, with 12 bases between. This CDR3 region has 14 residues. The germline V gene has CDR1 SNHLY and CDR2 FYNNEI. CDR3 sequence reads: CASNRDGGNQPQHF. CDR3 coding DNA: TGTGCCAGCAATAGGGACGGCGGCAATCAGCCCCAGCATTTT.

The chain couples TRBV29-1 to TRBJ2-7; TRBD2 aligns across 13 bases. This CDR3 has 13 residues. Germline assignment: CDR1 SQVTM and CDR2 ANQGSEA. V shed 4 bases and J 4 bases; nucleotides not matched to a gene: 1. Written as DNA, the CDR3 is TGCAGCGTTGGGACTAGCGGGGGTTACGAGCAGTACTTC. It is translated as CSVGTSGGYEQYF.

This clone was observed a few times. This sequence joins TRBV5-4 and TRBJ1-4, with D possibly matching TRBD1 (6 bases). V was clipped by 0 bases and J by 8 bases, with 14 bases between them. In germline, CDR1 is SGHNT, CDR2 YYREEE (reference sequence). This CDR3 contains 15 residues. The CDR3 nucleotides read TGTGCCAGCAGCTTGGAAGTGGGCCAGGGGGAAAAACTGTTTTTT. It translates to CASSLEVGQGEKLFF.

This chain uses TRBV5-1 with TRBJ2-1; 7 bases agree with TRBD1. V shed 4 bases and J 0 bases; nucleotides not matched to a gene: 7. Per germline, CDR1 SGHRS and CDR2 YFSETQ. This CDR3 has 16 residues. The CDR3 DNA is TGCGCCAGCAGCCCCTCCCGGGACAGCTCCTACAATGAGCAGTTCTTC. Protein: CASSPSRDSSYNEQFF.

CDR3 loop: CASRGLLAGAAETQYF. For the CDR3, the DNA is TGTGCCAGCAGAGGACTACTAGCGGGGGCTGCAGAGACCCAGTACTTC. V gene TRBV7-9 combines with J gene TRBJ2-5; TRBD2 matches 11 bases. Germline V gene sequence: CDR1 SEHNR, CDR2 FQNEAQ (reference sequence). V gave up 6 bases and J gave up 4 bases; unmatched junction bases: 10. This CDR3 has 16 amino acids.

The chain joins TRBV10-3 to TRBJ1-4; 8 nucleotides line up with TRBD1. Trimming cost V 10 bases and J 6 bases; bases outside gene matches: 7. From germline, CDR1 is ENHRY and CDR2 SYGVKD. The CDR3 has 13 amino acids. For the CDR3, the DNA is TGTGCCACCTGGACAGGGCGGTATGAAAAACTGTTTTTT. It yields the protein CATWTGRYEKLFF.

Only a few counts were recorded for this clone. The V and J genes are TRBV14 and TRBJ2-3; no reliable D call. Germline V gene sequence: CDR1 SGHDN, CDR2 FVKESK. Trimming stripped 0 bases from V and 2 bases from J, with 9 bases between. The CDR3 length is 15 residues. The CDR3 sequence is CASSQDAAFTDTQYF. CDR3 in DNA: TGTGCCAGCAGCCAAGATGCGGCGTTCACAGATACGCAGTATTTT. The complete variable domain, with remaining parts taken from reference TRBV14 and TRBJ2-3, reads EAGVTQFPSHSVIEKGQTVTLRCDPISGHDNLYWYRRVMGKEIKFLLHFVKESKQDESGMPNNRFLAERTGGTYSTLKVQPAELEDSGVYFCASSQDAAFTDTQYFGPGTRLTVL.

The chain joins TRBV6-6 to TRBJ2-2, with D possibly called TRBD1 or TRBD2 (7 bases each). Between the trimmed V and J ends, which lost 6 bases and 6 bases, there was a span of 17 bases. The germline gives CDR1 MNHNY, CDR2 SVGAGI (reference sequence). The CDR3 has 15 amino acids. As DNA, the CDR3 is TGTGCCAGCAGCCCCCAGGGGGGGCGGTCCGGGGAGCTGTTTTTT. Its protein is CASSPQGGRSGELFF.

The chain has TRBV27 and TRBJ2-5; TRBD1 matches at 7 bases. J lost 6 bases, V lost 1 base, and 11 bases had no gene match. The CDR3 totals 16 residues. Germline-derived CDR1 and CDR2 are MNHEY and SMNVEV (reference sequence). This chain's CDR3 is CASSLYGQGVTKTQYF. DNA for the CDR3: TGTGCCAGCAGTTTATACGGCCAGGGGGTAACGAAGACCCAGTACTTC.

The V call is TRBV11-3, the J call TRBJ1-2; 7 nucleotides align to TRBD1. CDR1 is SGHNT and CDR2 is YENEEA in the germline V gene. The CDR3 extends over 13 amino acids. The ends lost 8 bases at V and 4 bases at J; junction bases unmatched: 7. The CDR3 sequence is CASARGLGYGYTF. CDR3 DNA sequence: TGTGCCAGCGCAAGGGGGCTGGGCTATGGCTACACCTTC.

The J gene is TRBJ2-5, the V gene TRBV18; 9 positions agree with TRBD1. V shed 3 bases and J 3 bases; nucleotides not matched to a gene: 5. Germline values: CDR1 KGHSH, CDR2 LQKENI. The CDR3 runs to 15 residues. For the CDR3, the DNA is TGTGCCAGCTCACCTCGGACAGGGGTTAAAGAGACCCAGTACTTC. This gives the protein CASSPRTGVKETQYF.

This chain links TRBV9 with TRBJ2-2, with D possibly matching TRBD1 (5 bases). CDR1 SGDLS and CDR2 YYNGEE come from the germline V gene. The CDR3 runs to 15 residues. With 0 bases removed from V and 6 bases from J, the gap between germline ends came to 12 bases. The CDR3 DNA is TGTGCCAGCAGCGTAGCTGGGGCTCCGCCCGGGGAGCTGTTTTTT. Its translation: CASSVAGAPPGELFF. The whole variable domain, filled in from reference TRBV9 and TRBJ2-2, reads DSGVTQTPKHLITATGQRVTLRCSPRSGDLSVYWYQQSLDQGLQFLIQYYNGEERAKGNILERFSAQQFPDLHSELNLSSLELGDSALYFCASSVAGAPPGELFFGEGSRLTVL.